What follows are 14 T cell receptor beta chains derived from one specimen sequenced in a study of cytomegalovirus exposure and HLA in healthy donors. The PCR made use of 60 Vbeta and 13 Jbeta primers. Assay: immunoSEQ multiplex PCR; the TCRdb copy retains only in-frame clones and omits some. This table holds about 95,000 clones, about 70% found once. Specimen: PBMCs. The receptors were sampled from a man aged 60 to 75 in good health and CMV-seronegative.

The chain couples TRBV18 to TRBJ2-1, with 8 bases matching TRBD2. V lost 3 bases, J lost 9 bases, and 10 bases stayed unmatched. CDR1 is KGHSH, CDR2 LQKENI, per germline. This CDR3 region has 15 residues. CDR3 amino acids: CASSPWREEDGEQFF. The CDR3 DNA sequence: TGTGCCAGCTCACCGTGGCGGGAGGAGGATGGTGAGCAGTTCTTC.

This clone was picked up a small number of times. V usage is TRBV11-2 and J usage is TRBJ2-6, with D perhaps matching TRBD1 (5 bases). The V end lost 5 bases, the J end lost 0 bases, and 8 bases lay between the germline ends. From germline, CDR1 is SGHAT and CDR2 FQNNGV. The CDR3 has 15 residues. CDR3 in amino acids: CASSIDSSGANVLTF. CDR3 nucleotides: TGTGCCAGCAGCATCGACAGCTCTGGGGCCAACGTCCTGACTTTC.

This sequence joins TRBV6-5 and TRBJ1-5, with 8 bases that match TRBD1. V shed 6 bases, J shed 5 bases, and the junction held 6 bases outside the gene matches. CDR3 length equals 14 residues. Germline loops: CDR1 MNHEY, CDR2 SVGAGI. CDR3 loop: CASRETGAHQPQHF. CDR3 coding DNA: TGTGCCAGCAGAGAGACAGGGGCCCATCAGCCCCAGCATTTT.

This clone has just one count. V is TRBV5-1 and J is TRBJ2-4; maybe TRBD1 (7 bases). CDR3 length: 14 amino acids. Trimming shortened V by 1 base and J by 7 bases, and 12 bases separated the two germline ends. The germline V gene has CDR1 SGHRS and CDR2 YFSETQ. The chain's CDR3 is CASSLIQGGNIQYF. The CDR3 DNA sequence: TGCGCCAGCAGCTTGATCCAGGGGGGCAACATTCAGTACTTC.

This clone was detected once. Distinct nucleotide sequences in the sample also encode this CDR3. CDR3 bases: TGTGCCAGTAGCATTGCGCAGGGTGTGGAGAACACTGAAGCTTTCTTT. Translated, it gives CASSIAQGVENTEAFF. J is TRBJ1-1 and V is TRBV19, with D possibly being TRBD1 (5 bases). Germline values: CDR1 LNHDA, CDR2 SQIVND (reference sequence). The CDR3 runs to 16 residues. V lost 6 bases to trimming and J lost 1 base, with 18 bases between them.

The V gene is TRBV28, the J gene TRBJ1-5; D is undetermined. Germline values: CDR1 MDHEN, CDR2 SYDVKM. The CDR3 is 16 residues long. V lost 2 bases to trimming and J lost 2 bases, with 13 bases between them. The CDR3 sequence is CASSLPQVLGNQPQHF. In nucleotides, the CDR3 is TGTGCCAGCAGTTTACCGCAGGTTCTCGGCAATCAGCCCCAGCATTTT.

The chain recombines TRBV7-9 with TRBJ2-3; 10 bases map to TRBD2. V dropped 5 bases and J dropped 2; count of bases not matched to a gene: 10. Germline V gene data show CDR1 as SEHNR and CDR2 as FQNEAQ (reference sequence). This CDR3 is built from 17 residues. CDR3 in amino acids: CASSPTGTSAFTDTQYF. For the CDR3, the DNA is TGTGCCAGCAGCCCCACCGGGACTAGCGCCTTCACAGATACGCAGTATTTT.

The genes are TRBV29-1 and TRBJ2-7, with 8 bases lining up with TRBD1. CDR3 length: 13 residues. CDR1 and CDR2 from the germline V gene are SQVTM and ANQGSEA. Germline trimming cut 2 bases from V and 2 bases from J; bases unmatched to any gene: 2. The CDR3 loop reads CSVETTGAYEQYF. The CDR3 coding sequence is TGCAGCGTTGAAACGACAGGGGCCTACGAGCAGTACTTC.

This chain links TRBV19 with TRBJ2-5; 11 bases match TRBD1. This CDR3 region has 18 residues. Germline values: CDR1 LNHDA, CDR2 SQIVND (reference sequence). V gave up 1 base and J gave up 5 bases; unmatched junction bases: 12. The DNA of the CDR3 is TGTGCCAGTAGTATAGGACTCCTCGGACAGGGGGCAAGGGAGACCCAGTACTTC. This sequence encodes CASSIGLLGQGARETQYF.

The gene calls are TRBV23-1 and TRBJ2-1, with D maybe TRBD1 (6 bases). TRBV23-1 is recorded as an ORF, its role being uncertain. This CDR3 is built from 20 residues. The V and J ends lost 1 base and 2 bases respectively, with 24 bases between them. The CDR3 protein is CASSQFDTGSRGWAYNEQFF. The CDR3 DNA reads TGCGCCAGCAGTCAATTTGACACAGGGTCCCGTGGGTGGGCCTACAATGAGCAGTTCTTC.

The chain joins TRBV7-2 to TRBJ1-6, with 7 positions matching TRBD1. The CDR3 sequence is 15 residues long. Per the germline V gene, CDR1 is SGHTA and CDR2 is FQGNSA. V lost 4 bases and J lost 8; bases outside the gene matches: 8. The CDR3 DNA follows: TGTGCCAGCAGCTCGCAAGGGGGCACGGATTCACCCCTCCACTTT. As protein: CASSSQGGTDSPLHF.

V usage is TRBV29-1 and J usage is TRBJ2-7; TRBD1 is a possible D gene (6 bases). V dropped 6 bases and J dropped 7 bases, with 19 bases sitting between them. Germline V gene lookup returns CDR1 SQVTM and CDR2 ANQGSEA. The CDR3 is made up of 13 amino acids. The CDR3 bases are TGCAGCGTAGGGGACACCAGTTTTGTGGAGCAGTACTTC. Its translation is CSVGDTSFVEQYF.

The rearrangement uses TRBV12-5 and TRBJ2-5, with 8 bases fitting TRBD2. The CDR3 is 14 residues long. Germline V lookup: CDR1 LGHNT, CDR2 FRNRAP. V shed 6 bases, J shed 4 bases, and the junction held 7 bases outside the gene matches. CDR3 in DNA: TGTGCTAGTGGCGAGAGCGGGAGCGGAGAGACCCAGTACTTC. Translation gives CASGESGSGETQYF.

The sample holds a few counts of this clone. The chain uses TRBV27 and TRBJ1-5; TRBD1 might be the D (6 bases). The CDR3 extends over 15 amino acids. Germline CDR1 MNHEY, CDR2 SMNVEV (reference sequence). V dropped 3 bases and J dropped 1 base, with 10 bases sitting between them. The CDR3 sequence: CASSFSQGSNQPQHF. The CDR3 DNA reads as TGTGCCAGCAGTTTTTCCCAGGGGAGCAATCAGCCCCAGCATTTT.